This TCR beta chain was captured in a study of blood T cells in healthy people across ages. As regards this clonotype: Its antigen is unknown.

Trimming took off 3 bases at V and 4 bases at J, with 18 bases between the two ends. There are 16 residues in the CDR3. Germline-derived CDR1 and CDR2 are MGHDK and SYGVNS. It was with a sample-barcoded 5' primer and a J-beta primer mix that a second PCR of roughly 7 to 12 cycles was run. Each CDR3 protein gets one entry after TCRdb re-called the 5' RACE reads with MiXCR. The repertoire holds 1.2 million to 1.5 million distinct CDR3 sequences, with around 55% as singletons. General study findings and limits: Reliance upon unsorted PBMCs precluded definitive naive versus antigen-experienced comparison.

The sequencing sample was made of blood. This rearrangement joins TRBV25-1 to TRBJ1-2; D perhaps matches TRBD1 (6 bases). The sequence derives from a man between 18 and 35 years old in good health. CDR3 DNA sequence: TGTGCCAGCAGTGACCCCCGGCTGGGGGGCATCTATGGCTACACCTTC. This sequence encodes CASSDPRLGGIYGYTF.